Listed below are T cell receptor beta chains from one sample, sequenced in a study of T-cell memory formation after mild COVID-19. A single record per CDR3 protein comes from TCRdb applying MiXCR to the 5' RACE reads. The sample includes roughly 300,000 distinct CDR3 sequences, 7% to 10% seen only once; the top ten take roughly 23%. The sequenced sample was PBMCs or a T cell subset sorted from them (not recorded which). The receptor source for this set is a man aged 18 to 29 who had mild COVID-19 (a few samples of this study predate the infection). Cell type and time point are not known. Each CDR3 is given with its conserved first and last residue. The D gene is left open where the match is weak. Clone size appears in some rows only: once, few, many, or a class for an expanded clone.

DNA,CDR3,size,V,D,J
TGCGCCAGCAGCGGGGGACAGCCTGGCGATGAGCAGTTCTTC,CASSGGQPGDEQFF,few,TRBV5-1,TRBD1,TRBJ2-1
TGTGCCAGCAGCTTAGTAGGGTACGAAGCTAATGAAAAACTGTTTTTT,CASSLVGYEANEKLFF,.,TRBV7-2,.,TRBJ1-4
TGTGCCAGCGGACAGGGGGACGATCAGCCCCAGCATTTT,CASGQGDDQPQHF,.,TRBV7-8,TRBD1,TRBJ1-5
TGCAGTGCTAGAGCGCTAGCGGGGGGCAACACCGGGGAGCTGTTTTTT,CSARALAGGNTGELFF,.,TRBV20-1,TRBD2,TRBJ2-2
TGTGCCAGCAGTTTTAATTTTCAGTTTAACACTGAAGCTTTCTTT,CASSFNFQFNTEAFF,few,TRBV12-3/TRBV12-4,.,TRBJ1-1
TGCGCCAGCAGCGGGCAGGGCAGCGATACGCAGTATTTT,CASSGQGSDTQYF,.,TRBV5-1,.,TRBJ2-3
TGCGCCAGCAGCTTGGACGGACAGGTGGACGGCTACACCTTC,CASSLDGQVDGYTF,.,TRBV5-1,TRBD1,TRBJ1-2
TGTGCCAGCAGGGAAGGGCAGCGGGGGGGTGACAATGAGCAGTTCTTC,CASREGQRGGDNEQFF,.,TRBV6-5,TRBD2,TRBJ2-1
TGTGCCAGCAGTTCCCCGGGCACCCTTTATGGCTACACCTTC,CASSSPGTLYGYTF,few,TRBV25-1,.,TRBJ1-2
TGCGCCAGCAGCCAAGCCTCAGGGGGTTATGGCTACACCTTC,CASSQASGGYGYTF,few,TRBV4-3,TRBD1,TRBJ1-2
TGCGCCAGCAGCTTCGGGTGGCAGGGAAAGGGCTACGAGCAGTACTTC,CASSFGWQGKGYEQYF,many,TRBV5-1,.,TRBJ2-7
TGTGCCAGCAGTTTTGCCCGGGGGTGGCAAGAGACCCAGTACTTC,CASSFARGWQETQYF,.,TRBV28,.,TRBJ2-5
TGCGCCAGCAGCCAAGGTCTCAGGGAACAAGAGACCCAGTACTTC,CASSQGLREQETQYF,.,TRBV4-3,.,TRBJ2-5
TGTGCCAGCTCACCAGTTCCTGAAAAACTGTTTTTT,CASSPVPEKLFF,.,TRBV18,.,TRBJ1-4
TGTGCCAGCAGTTACTCGACACACCGTTGGACCGGGGAGCTGTTTTTT,CASSYSTHRWTGELFF,few,TRBV6-6,.,TRBJ2-2
TGTGCCAGTAGTAACCCCGGGACAGGGGGTGCAACTAATGAAAAACTGTTTTTT,CASSNPGTGGATNEKLFF,.,TRBV19,TRBD1,TRBJ1-4
TGTGCCAGCAGTTTTCAGGTTCAAGAGACCCAGTACTTC,CASSFQVQETQYF,few,TRBV12-3/TRBV12-4,.,TRBJ2-5
TGTGCCAGCAGCTTAGAGGGAGCCTCGGCCGAGCAGTTCTTC,CASSLEGASAEQFF,.,TRBV7-6,.,TRBJ2-1
TGTGCCAGCAGCCGCGGCACTTTGGAGACCCAGTACTTC,CASSRGTLETQYF,many,TRBV7-9,.,TRBJ2-5
TGTGCCAGCAGCTTCCAAAGCGGGAACGGCAATGAGCAGTTCTTC,CASSFQSGNGNEQFF,.,TRBV7-9,TRBD2,TRBJ2-1
TGCGCCAGCAGGGACCTGACCGGGACTCATACCTACAATGAGCAGTTCTTC,CASRDLTGTHTYNEQFF,many,TRBV5-1,.,TRBJ2-1
TGTGCCAGCAGTTTAGCGACAAGGGTGAACTATGGCTACACCTTC,CASSLATRVNYGYTF,few,TRBV12-3/TRBV12-4,.,TRBJ1-2
TGTGCCAGCACCTCCCCTGGGGATGGGAAAAACATTCAGTACTTC,CASTSPGDGKNIQYF,few,TRBV12-3/TRBV12-4,.,TRBJ2-4
TGTGCCAGCAGCTCCTCAGGTCAGCCCCAGCATTTT,CASSSSGQPQHF,many,TRBV28,.,TRBJ1-5
TGTGCCAGCAGCGTAGTAGGGTCTGGGGCCAACGTCCTGACTTTC,CASSVVGSGANVLTF,few,TRBV9,.,TRBJ2-6
TGCGCCAGCAGCTTGGAGGGGGCTTATCAGCCCCAGCATTTT,CASSLEGAYQPQHF,.,TRBV5-1,TRBD1,TRBJ1-5
TGTGCCAGCAGCAGGACCCCGACCGCGGACAGTGGGGTGGTGGATATCTCACCCCTCCACTTT,CASSRTPTADSGVVDISPLHF,many,TRBV5-5,.,TRBJ1-6
TGTGCCAGCAGCTTTTATCATTGGGACACCCAAGAGACCCAGTACTTC,CASSFYHWDTQETQYF,many,TRBV7-2,.,TRBJ2-5
TGCGCCAGCAGCTTGCCCGGGGGGGCCACAGATACGCAGTATTTT,CASSLPGGATDTQYF,.,TRBV5-1,TRBD2,TRBJ2-3
TGCGCCAGCAGCCAAGGCGTCTCACAAGAGACCCAGTACTTC,CASSQGVSQETQYF,few,TRBV4-3,.,TRBJ2-5
TGCAGTGTCGGACAGGGGACAACTAACTATGGCTACACCTTC,CSVGQGTTNYGYTF,.,TRBV20-1,TRBD1,TRBJ1-2
TGTGCCAGCAGCTTAGAGGGGTCAGGAATCGGCTACACCTTC,CASSLEGSGIGYTF,.,TRBV7-8,.,TRBJ1-2
TGCAGTGCTTACCCTCGGGACAGGGACTCTTCTGAAGCTTTCTTT,CSAYPRDRDSSEAFF,many,TRBV20-1,TRBD1,TRBJ1-1
TGCGCCAGCAGCTTTGGGGGAGACACCGGGGAGCTGTTTTTT,CASSFGGDTGELFF,few,TRBV5-1,.,TRBJ2-2
TGCGCCAGCAGCCCCTCGAGGACAGGGGGCTATGGCTACACCTTC,CASSPSRTGGYGYTF,few,TRBV5-1,TRBD1,TRBJ1-2
TGCGCCAGCAACCAGAGACAGGGGGCCGGGGAGCTGTTTTTT,CASNQRQGAGELFF,few,TRBV5-1,TRBD1,TRBJ2-2
TGTGCTAGTGGTTCTTGGTCCTACACTGAAGCTTTCTTT,CASGSWSYTEAFF,few,TRBV12-5,.,TRBJ1-1
TGTGCCAGCAGTTCGGCCTCTACTCTTACCGGGGAGCTGTTTTTT,CASSSASTLTGELFF,.,TRBV12-3/TRBV12-4,.,TRBJ2-2
TGTGCCAGTAGTGTCAGACCGGGACATGGGGTGGATGAGCAGTTCTTC,CASSVRPGHGVDEQFF,.,TRBV19,.,TRBJ2-1
TGCGCCAGCAGCCGGGGGAGGATCGGACGAACGCCCTACGAGCAGTACTTC,CASSRGRIGRTPYEQYF,few,TRBV4-1,.,TRBJ2-7
TGTGCCAGCAGCTTAGCGCTGGCAGGGAAGGATTCACCCCTCCACTTT,CASSLALAGKDSPLHF,few,TRBV7-2,.,TRBJ1-6
TGTGCCAGCACTGGGGGACCTTGGGGCCCTGGCTACACCTTC,CASTGGPWGPGYTF,.,TRBV28,.,TRBJ1-2
TGCGCCAGCAGCCAAGATAGAGGCAGTAACATCTACGAGCAGTACTTC,CASSQDRGSNIYEQYF,.,TRBV4-3,.,TRBJ2-7
TGTGCCAGCAGCTTAAAGGGGAACCCAAGCGGTGAGCAGTTCTTC,CASSLKGNPSGEQFF,few,TRBV7-3,.,TRBJ2-1
TGCAGTGCTAGCCGAATCAGGGGGATTGGCCAGCCCCAGCATTTT,CSASRIRGIGQPQHF,.,TRBV20-1,TRBD1,TRBJ1-5
TGTGCCAGCAGCTTCGGGGGGGATAGTGAAAAACTGTTTTTT,CASSFGGDSEKLFF,.,TRBV7-2,.,TRBJ1-4
TGTGCCAGCAGTTTTGGGGGGCTCAGTGAAAAACTGTTTTTT,CASSFGGLSEKLFF,few,TRBV28,.,TRBJ1-4
TGTGCCAGCAGGTTTCGGGGCGGCGATGAAGCTTTCTTT,CASRFRGGDEAFF,.,TRBV5-4,.,TRBJ1-1
TGCGCCAGCAGCCCGGGACAGCCTGCCGAGCAGTACTTC,CASSPGQPAEQYF,many,TRBV5-1,TRBD1,TRBJ2-7
TGCAGTGTGTTGCGTAATGAAAAACTGTTTTTT,CSVLRNEKLFF,few,TRBV20-1,.,TRBJ1-4